This passage covers 21 T cell receptor beta chains from one sample sequenced in a study of cytomegalovirus exposure and HLA in healthy donors. PCR employed 60 Vbeta and 13 Jbeta primers. The method was immunoSEQ multiplex PCR; TCRdb's version includes in-frame clones alone and lacks a portion of them. The table records about 57,000 clones, 65% to 90% of them present only once. Sequencing was carried out using PBMCs. The origin of the receptors is a man in his thirties or forties in good health and CMV-seronegative.

This clone was recorded a few times. This sequence joins TRBV10-3 and TRBJ2-1; possible D gene TRBD2, 6 bases. CDR3 length: 14 amino acids. Germline V gives CDR1 ENHRY, CDR2 SYGVKD. Trimming cost V 0 bases and J 7 bases, with 10 bases left between them. This CDR3 is CAISESTRGNEQFF. The CDR3, as DNA: TGTGCCATCAGTGAGTCGACTAGAGGGAATGAGCAGTTCTTC.

The chain is built from TRBV7-2 and TRBJ2-2; 7 bases fit TRBD2. Germline-derived CDR1 and CDR2 are SGHTA and FQGNSA. The length of the CDR3 is 18 residues. With 7 bases clipped from V and 0 bases from J, the junction kept 14 bases outside the gene matches. The CDR3 DNA is TGTGCCAGCACTCTAGGGAGGGTTTGGGGGGCGAACACCGGGGAGCTGTTTTTT. Translation: CASTLGRVWGANTGELFF. The full variable domain, completed using reference TRBV7-2 and TRBJ2-2, is GAGVSQSPSNKVTEKGKDVELRCDPISGHTALYWYRQSLGQGLEFLIYFQGNSAPDKSGLPSDRFSAERTGGSVSTLTIQRTQQEDSAVYLCASTLGRVWGANTGELFFGEGSRLTVL.

The rearrangement joins TRBV27 to TRBJ2-1; D may be TRBD1 (6 bases). Per germline, CDR1 MNHEY and CDR2 SMNVEV (reference sequence). Trimming took off 6 bases at V and 2 bases at J, with 20 bases between the two ends. CDR3 length equals 17 residues. CDR3 in DNA: TGTGCCAGCAGATTACAGGGATCCCGTCCTACCTACAATGAGCAGTTCTTC. It yields the protein CASRLQGSRPTYNEQFF.

For this clone: The CDR3 end shows no conserved phenylalanine or tryptophan, and so a read error is likely. The genes are TRBV30 and TRBJ1-2, with D tentatively TRBD1 (6 bases). The CDR3 consists of 13 residues. From germline, CDR1 is GTSNPN and CDR2 SVGIG (reference sequence). Between the trimmed V and J ends, which lost 0 bases and 7 bases, there was a span of 12 bases. The CDR3 here is CAWSVVRDTGYTL. CDR3 sequence (DNA): TGTGCCTGGAGTGTAGTCAGGGACACTGGCTACACCCTC.

The chain employs TRBV10-3 and TRBJ2-3; 12 bases match TRBD2. The CDR3 sequence is 16 residues long. V was clipped by 7 bases and J by 2 bases; unmatched bases: 7. Germline V gene sequence: CDR1 ENHRY, CDR2 SYGVKD. CDR3 nucleotides: TGTGCCATCAACGCCGGACTAGCGGGGAACACAGATACGCAGTATTTT. This encodes CAINAGLAGNTDTQYF.

CDR3 residues: CASSLGGYDEKLFF. Written as DNA, the CDR3 is TGTGCCAGCAGCTTAGGCGGGTATGATGAAAAACTGTTTTTT. V is TRBV7-2 and J is TRBJ1-4; D unresolved. V shed 1 base and J shed 6 bases, with 9 bases lying between them. From germline, CDR1 is SGHTA and CDR2 FQGNSA. CDR3 length equals 14 residues.

The chain carries TRBV7-2 and TRBJ2-5; tentatively, D is TRBD1 (7 bases). The V and J ends lost 5 bases and 4 bases respectively, with 8 bases between them. The CDR3 length is 12 residues. The germline gives CDR1 SGHTA, CDR2 FQGNSA. The CDR3 is CASSQGGETQYF. The CDR3 coding sequence is TGTGCCAGCAGCCAGGGGGGAGAGACCCAGTACTTC.

The rearrangement uses TRBV7-2 and TRBJ1-2, with 10 bases aligning to TRBD1. Germline loops: CDR1 SGHTA, CDR2 FQGNSA. Trimming at V came to 1 base and at J to 1 base, leaving 0 bases not matched to a gene. This CDR3 spans 15 amino acids. CDR3 coding DNA: TGTGCCAGCAGCTTAGGGGACAGGGGTAACTATGGCTACACCTTC. Protein: CASSLGDRGNYGYTF. Full variable domain (missing parts from reference TRBV7-2 and TRBJ1-2): GAGVSQSPSNKVTEKGKDVELRCDPISGHTALYWYRQSLGQGLEFLIYFQGNSAPDKSGLPSDRFSAERTGGSVSTLTIQRTQQEDSAVYLCASSLGDRGNYGYTFGSGTRLTVV.

V is TRBV11-3 and J is TRBJ2-5, with 7 bases identical to TRBD2. CDR1 SGHNT and CDR2 YENEEA come from the germline V gene. Trimming removed 5 bases from V and 5 bases from J; junction bases left unmatched: 5. This CDR3 has 13 residues. In DNA, the CDR3 is TGTGCCAGCAGCACCGCCGGGGGGGAGACCCAGTACTTC. It specifies CASSTAGGETQYF.

The V gene is TRBV5-5, the J gene TRBJ1-2, with 9 bases aligning to TRBD1. The V and J ends lost 0 bases and 6 bases, in that order; junction bases with no gene match: 6. The CDR3 length is 15 residues. Per the germline V gene, CDR1 is SGHKS and CDR2 is YYEKEE (reference sequence). The CDR3 DNA sequence: TGTGCCAGCAGCTTGGTGGGACAGGGTTCGGATGGCTACACCTTC. Encoded protein: CASSLVGQGSDGYTF.

The genes are TRBV7-2 and TRBJ2-7; no clear D. The germline V gene has CDR1 SGHTA and CDR2 FQGNSA. Deletions cut 3 bases from V and 3 bases from J, with 6 bases between. The length of the CDR3 is 12 residues. This CDR3 is CASSFGRYEQYF. CDR3 DNA sequence: TGTGCCAGCAGCTTCGGTCGCTACGAGCAGTACTTC. Supplemented by reference TRBV7-2 and TRBJ2-7, the full variable domain reads GAGVSQSPSNKVTEKGKDVELRCDPISGHTALYWYRQSLGQGLEFLIYFQGNSAPDKSGLPSDRFSAERTGGSVSTLTIQRTQQEDSAVYLCASSFGRYEQYFGPGTRLTVT.

The sample holds a few counts of this clone. The germline gene is not matched at one end of the junction; a read error may be the cause. V gene TRBV7-9 combines with J gene TRBJ2-7, with a weak D call TRBD1 (6 bases). Germline V gene lookup returns CDR1 SEHNR and CDR2 FQNEAQ (reference sequence). The CDR3 is 17 amino acids. CDR3 DNA: TGTTCCAGCAGCTCGATCCGGGACACCGCCATATCAGGGGAGCAGTACTTC. It translates to CSSSSIRDTAISGEQYF. The whole variable domain, filled in from reference TRBV7-9 and TRBJ2-7, reads DTGVSQNPRHKITKRGQNVTFRCDPISEHNRLYWYRQTLGQGPEFLTYFQNEAQLEKSRLLSDRFSAERPKGSFSTLEIQRTEQGDSAMYLCSSSSIRDTAISGEQYFGPGTRLTVT.

This chain joins TRBV10-3 and TRBJ2-5, with TRBD1 matching 7 bases. This CDR3 spans 13 amino acids. The V gene end was trimmed by 2 bases and the J gene end by 3 bases; junction bases not matched to a gene: 0. Germline assignment: CDR1 ENHRY and CDR2 SYGVKD. The CDR3 DNA reads as TGTGCCATCAGTGAGGGGACAGAAGAGACCCAGTACTTC. It yields the protein CAISEGTEETQYF.

This clone was found a few times. The gene calls are TRBV6-1 and TRBJ1-4; TRBD1 is a possible D gene (6 bases). The CDR3 spans 16 residues. V lost 2 bases, J lost 6 bases, and 16 bases lay in between. In germline, CDR1 is MNHNS, CDR2 SASEGT. The DNA for the CDR3 is TGTGCCAGCAGTGAACTGCAGGGGCAGGGAGATGAAAAACTGTTTTTT. Its protein is CASSELQGQGDEKLFF.

The chain has TRBV29-1 and TRBJ2-5, with 12 bases lining up with TRBD2. Germline CDR1 is SQVTM and CDR2 is ANQGSEA. The CDR3 is 11 amino acids. The trim removed 4 bases at V and 12 bases at J, leaving 3 bases unmatched. The chain's CDR3 is CSVVASGGEYF. The CDR3 nucleotides read TGCAGCGTTGTGGCTAGCGGGGGGGAGTACTTC.

The chain carries TRBV30 and TRBJ2-3; the match to TRBD2 covers 14 bases. Germline CDR1 reads GTSNPN; CDR2 reads SVGIG (reference sequence). The CDR3 spans 13 residues. The ends lost 1 base at V and 11 bases at J; junction bases unmatched: 2. CDR3 protein: CAWSAGTSGGQYF. The CDR3 region has the DNA TGTGCCTGGAGTGCAGGGACTAGCGGGGGGCAGTATTTT.

The chain recombines TRBV7-2 with TRBJ2-3, with a possible D match to TRBD2 (6 bases). Trimming took off 1 base at V and 4 bases at J, with 12 bases between the two ends. The germline V gene has CDR1 SGHTA and CDR2 FQGNSA. The CDR3 is 15 residues long. CDR3 sequence: CASSLVGRNSDTQYF. The DNA of the CDR3 is TGTGCCAGCAGCTTAGTCGGGAGAAACTCAGATACGCAGTATTTT.

The chain joins TRBV7-9 to TRBJ1-1; 8 bases line up with TRBD1. The CDR3 sequence is 14 residues long. With 6 bases clipped from V and 1 base from J, the junction kept 4 bases outside the gene matches. Germline V gives CDR1 SEHNR, CDR2 FQNEAQ (reference sequence). The CDR3 loop reads CASSRTGGNTEAFF. The CDR3 DNA is TGTGCCAGCAGTCGAACAGGGGGGAACACTGAAGCTTTCTTT.

The chain's CDR3 is CATSGSYVTEAFF. The CDR3 coding sequence is TGTGCCACCAGCGGGAGTTATGTTACTGAAGCTTTCTTT. The chain is built from TRBV15 and TRBJ1-1, with D unresolved. The CDR3 contains 13 residues. The germline CDR1 and CDR2 sequences are LNHNV and YYDKDF (reference sequence). Trimming took off 5 bases at V and 5 bases at J, with 12 bases between the two ends.

The chain combines TRBV19 with TRBJ1-5; D might be TRBD1 (5 bases). The CDR3 runs to 15 residues. CDR1 and CDR2 (germline): LNHDA, SQIVND (reference sequence). V was cut by 6 bases and J by 6 bases, with 18 bases left in between. Here the CDR3 reads CASRTGEGRFQPQHF. The CDR3 coding sequence is TGTGCCAGTAGAACCGGGGAGGGGCGGTTTCAGCCCCAGCATTTT.

The V call is TRBV7-9, the J call TRBJ2-3; possible D gene TRBD2, 5 bases. Germline values: CDR1 SEHNR, CDR2 FQNEAQ (reference sequence). This CDR3 has 15 residues. Trimming shortened V by 0 bases and J by 5 bases, and 12 bases separated the two germline ends. The chain's CDR3 is CASSLASGSVDTQYF. The DNA for the CDR3 is TGTGCCAGCAGCTTAGCGTCGGGTAGCGTAGATACGCAGTATTTT.